Below are 13 T cell receptor beta chains sequenced from a single sample in a study of cytomegalovirus exposure and HLA in healthy donors. The PCR used 60 Vbeta and 13 Jbeta primers. This table comes from immunoSEQ multiplex PCR, and its TCRdb copy is limited to in-frame clones, with some not included. In the table there are more than 65,000 clones, 78% of which are singletons. Source material: PBMCs. These TCRs come from a man between 18 and 29 years old in good health and CMV-seropositive.

This clone was seen just once. The rearrangement joins TRBV9 to TRBJ1-5; D is possibly TRBD1 (5 bases). CDR1 and CDR2 from the germline V gene are SGDLS and YYNGEE. The V gene lost 3 bases and the J gene lost 1 base, with 8 bases spanning the gap. The CDR3 runs to 14 residues. CDR3 protein: CASSAGGSNQPQHF. DNA of the CDR3: TGTGCCAGCAGCGCGGGGGGAAGCAATCAGCCCCAGCATTTT.

This clone was counted a few times. This chain links TRBV10-1 with TRBJ2-7; no reliable D call. The CDR3 contains 15 residues. V was pared by 3 bases and J by 3 bases, with 15 bases between. CDR1 WNHNN and CDR2 SYGVQD come from the germline V gene (reference sequence). The DNA of the CDR3 is TGCGCCAGCAGTGATATGAGAGACTCCATCTACGAGCAGTACTTC. It yields the protein CASSDMRDSIYEQYF.

The chain carries TRBV29-1 and TRBJ2-6; D might be TRBD1 (6 bases). Germline values: CDR1 SQVTM, CDR2 ANQGSEA. This CDR3 is built from 15 residues. The V and J ends lost 4 bases and 4 bases respectively, with 14 bases between them. The CDR3 loop is CSVGLQGPGANVLTF. The CDR3 nucleotides are TGCAGCGTTGGACTCCAGGGGCCCGGGGCCAACGTCCTGACTTTC.

The rearrangement uses TRBV19 and TRBJ2-5; D gene uncertain. CDR3 length equals 11 residues. V lost 5 bases to trimming and J lost 4 bases, with 5 bases between them. Germline assignment: CDR1 LNHDA and CDR2 SQIVND (reference sequence). The CDR3 region is CASSVRETQYF. The DNA of the CDR3 is TGTGCCAGTAGTGTCCGAGAGACCCAGTACTTC.

The V call is TRBV13, the J call TRBJ2-5; TRBD2 might be the D (5 bases). CDR1 is PRHDT, CDR2 FYEKMQ, per germline (reference sequence). The V end lost 5 bases, the J end lost 4 bases, and 17 bases lay between the germline ends. This CDR3 has 15 residues. The CDR3 here is CASSPGRRALETQYF. The CDR3 bases are TGTGCCAGCAGCCCGGGAAGGCGGGCCTTAGAGACCCAGTACTTC.

The chain links TRBV6-1 to TRBJ1-5; TRBD1 matches at 7 bases. V lost 6 bases and J lost 7; bases outside the gene matches: 6. The CDR3 is made up of 13 amino acids. The V gene's germline CDR1 is MNHNS and CDR2 SASEGT. The CDR3 spells CASRLTGEQPQHF. The CDR3 DNA sequence: TGTGCCAGCAGGCTCACAGGGGAACAGCCCCAGCATTTT.

The chain links TRBV19 to TRBJ1-1; D may be TRBD1 (6 bases). V lost 3 bases and J lost 3, with 11 bases in between. Germline V lookup: CDR1 LNHDA, CDR2 SQIVND (reference sequence). The CDR3 is 14 residues long. CDR3: CASSIRGRDTEAFF. CDR3 sequence (DNA): TGTGCCAGTAGTATCAGGGGACGTGACACTGAAGCTTTCTTT.

This chain uses TRBV29-1 with TRBJ1-1, with D perhaps TRBD1 (6 bases). The CDR3 is made up of 13 amino acids. The V end lost 7 bases, the J end lost 1 base, and 13 bases lay between the germline ends. Germline V CDR1 and CDR2: SQVTM, ANQGSEA. As DNA, the CDR3 is TGCAGCGCAGCCCAGGGGTCGAACACTGAAGCTTTCTTT. The encoded protein is CSAAQGSNTEAFF.

J is TRBJ1-1 and V is TRBV28; perhaps TRBD1 as D (5 bases). The length of the CDR3 is 15 residues. V dropped 8 bases and J dropped 0 bases, with 16 bases sitting between them. Germline-derived CDR1 and CDR2 are MDHEN and SYDVKM. The CDR3 loop is CASASRQGVNTEAFF. The CDR3 nucleotides are TGTGCCAGCGCCTCCCGGCAGGGCGTGAACACTGAAGCTTTCTTT.

The J gene is TRBJ2-3, the V gene TRBV7-9, with no clear D. This CDR3 is built from 16 residues. V was clipped by 3 bases and J by 5 bases, with 18 bases between them. Germline V gives CDR1 SEHNR, CDR2 FQNEAQ (reference sequence). CDR3 sequence: CASSFLDVLGGDTQYF. The CDR3 nucleotides are TGTGCCAGCAGCTTCCTAGACGTCCTAGGTGGAGATACGCAGTATTTT. Drawing the rest from reference TRBV7-9 and TRBJ2-3, the complete variable domain is DTGVSQNPRHKITKRGQNVTFRCDPISEHNRLYWYRQTLGQGPEFLTYFQNEAQLEKSRLLSDRFSAERPKGSFSTLEIQRTEQGDSAMYLCASSFLDVLGGDTQYFGPGTRLTVL.

The chain combines TRBV10-2 with TRBJ1-5; 8 bases fit TRBD1. J lost 1 base, V lost 2 bases, and 7 bases had no gene match. The germline gives CDR1 WSHSY, CDR2 SAAADI. This CDR3 has 17 residues. The CDR3 loop reads CASSEGQGVRSNQPQHF. In nucleotides, the CDR3 is TGCGCCAGCAGTGAGGGACAGGGTGTGCGAAGCAATCAGCCCCAGCATTTT.

The chain joins TRBV2 to TRBJ1-5; D is uncertain. In germline, CDR1 is SNHLY, CDR2 FYNNEI. Trimming stripped 3 bases from V and 2 bases from J, with 8 bases between. The CDR3 sequence is 14 residues long. CDR3 sequence (DNA): TGTGCCAGCAGTGATAGCAGCCGCAATCAGCCCCAGCATTTT. This encodes CASSDSSRNQPQHF.

The rearrangement joins TRBV4-1 to TRBJ2-2; D may be TRBD2 (6 bases). Trimming removed 0 bases from V and 3 bases from J, with 23 bases in between. CDR1 is MGHRA, CDR2 YSYEKL, per germline. The CDR3 runs to 20 residues. Written as DNA, the CDR3 is TGCGCCAGCAGCCAAGATAGTAGATCGGTTGGCGGGAAGGACACCGGGGAGCTGTTTTTT. Protein sequence: CASSQDSRSVGGKDTGELFF.